A single sample is the source of the 7 T cell receptor beta chains below, sequenced in a study of T cell changes during pregnancy in multiple sclerosis. Method: immunoSEQ multiplex PCR; TCRdb's copy keeps in-frame clones and lacks some. Here the sample spans some 95,000 clones, around 92% being singletons. The sample was peripheral blood, taken in the first trimester of pregnancy. These receptors all stem from a female donor with multiple sclerosis, enrolled in a pregnancy study.

On this clone itself: At one end the junction does not follow the germline gene, possibly because of a read error. The V gene is TRBV11-1, the J gene TRBJ2-7, with 10 nucleotides matching TRBD2. In germline, CDR1 is SGHAT, CDR2 FQDESV (reference sequence). The CDR3 runs to 14 residues. The CDR3 is CASSLAGAVDEQYF. CDR3 DNA: TGTGCCAGCAGCCTAGCGGGAGCGGTCGACGAGCAGTACTTC.

The chain employs TRBV28 and TRBJ2-5; possibly TRBD1 for D (5 bases). With 5 bases removed from V and 5 bases from J, the gap between germline ends came to 18 bases. This CDR3 is built from 15 residues. Germline V gene data show CDR1 as MDHEN and CDR2 as SYDVKM. The CDR3, as DNA: TGTGCCAGCAGTCCCCCCCCGAGTCCAGGGGAGACCCAGTACTTC. Amino acids: CASSPPPSPGETQYF.

This clone was detected only once. The chain couples TRBV2 to TRBJ1-5; D is ambiguous. The V gene's germline CDR1 is SNHLY and CDR2 FYNNEI. With 3 bases removed from V and 2 bases from J, the gap between germline ends came to 8 bases. The CDR3 sequence is 14 residues long. Here the CDR3 reads CASSELVGNQPQHF. The CDR3 DNA reads as TGTGCCAGCAGTGAGCTAGTCGGCAATCAGCCCCAGCATTTT.

V gene TRBV5-1 combines with J gene TRBJ2-1; 8 nucleotides agree with TRBD2. CDR1 SGHRS and CDR2 YFSETQ come from the germline V gene. This CDR3 is 15 amino acids long. V shed 4 bases and J 7 bases; nucleotides not matched to a gene: 10. The CDR3 DNA follows: TGCGCCAGCAGCGACGGGACTAGTGGTACAAATGAGCAGTTCTTC. Encoded protein: CASSDGTSGTNEQFF.

This chain connects TRBV27 to TRBJ2-1; 9 bases are a match to TRBD2. V was pared by 8 bases and J by 5 bases, with 7 bases of the junction left unmatched. Looked up from germline, CDR1 is MNHEY and CDR2 is SMNVEV (reference sequence). The CDR3 length is 14 residues. The CDR3 loop reads CASRRGGKHNEQFF. The CDR3 DNA reads as TGTGCCAGCCGGCGGGGGGGGAAACACAATGAGCAGTTCTTC.

V gene TRBV30 combines with J gene TRBJ1-1, with TRBD1 matching 9 bases. The CDR3 has 12 residues. Germline V gene sequence: CDR1 GTSNPN, CDR2 SVGIG (reference sequence). CDR3 nucleotides: TGTGCTACAGGGGGCGATGTCACTGAAGCTTTCTTT. Translating gives CATGGDVTEAFF. Drawing the rest from reference TRBV30 and TRBJ1-1, the complete variable domain is SQTIHQWPATLVQPVGSPLSLECTVEGTSNPNLYWYRQAAGRGLQLLFYSVGIGQISSEVPQNLSASRPQDRQFILSSKKLLLSDSGFYLCATGGDVTEAFFGQGTRLTVV.

The J gene is TRBJ1-2, the V gene TRBV30; D call uncertain. Trimming removed 2 bases at V and 6 bases at J, with 7 bases between. CDR1 is GTSNPN and CDR2 is SVGIG in the germline V gene (reference sequence). This CDR3 has 11 residues. CDR3 nucleotides: TGTGCCTGGAGTCTGAGTCATGGCTACACCTTC. Protein: CAWSLSHGYTF.